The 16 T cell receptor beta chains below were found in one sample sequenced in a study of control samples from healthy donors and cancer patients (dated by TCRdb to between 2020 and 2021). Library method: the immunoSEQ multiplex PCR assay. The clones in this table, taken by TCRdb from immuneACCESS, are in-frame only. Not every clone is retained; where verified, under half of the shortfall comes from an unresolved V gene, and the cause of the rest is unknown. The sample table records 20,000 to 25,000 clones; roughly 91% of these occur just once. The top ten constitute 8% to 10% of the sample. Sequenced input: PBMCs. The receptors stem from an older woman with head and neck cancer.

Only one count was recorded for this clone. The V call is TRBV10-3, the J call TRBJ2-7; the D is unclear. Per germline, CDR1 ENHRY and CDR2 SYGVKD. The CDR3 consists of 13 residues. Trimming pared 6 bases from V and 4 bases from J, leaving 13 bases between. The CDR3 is CAIRSAPLYEQYF. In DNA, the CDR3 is TGTGCCATCAGATCGGCTCCCCTGTACGAGCAGTACTTC.

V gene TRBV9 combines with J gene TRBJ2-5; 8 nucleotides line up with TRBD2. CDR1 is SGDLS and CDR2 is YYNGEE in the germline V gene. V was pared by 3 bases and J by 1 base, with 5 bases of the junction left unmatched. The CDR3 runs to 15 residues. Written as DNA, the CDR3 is TGTGCCAGCAGCGCGGGGGGGACAACCCAAGAGACCCAGTACTTC. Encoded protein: CASSAGGTTQETQYF.

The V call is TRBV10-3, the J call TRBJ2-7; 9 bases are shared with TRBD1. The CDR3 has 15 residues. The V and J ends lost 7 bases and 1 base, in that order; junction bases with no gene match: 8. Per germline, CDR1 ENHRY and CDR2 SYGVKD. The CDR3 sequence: CAITPGQGASYEQYF. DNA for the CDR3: TGTGCCATCACACCGGGACAGGGAGCATCCTACGAGCAGTACTTC.

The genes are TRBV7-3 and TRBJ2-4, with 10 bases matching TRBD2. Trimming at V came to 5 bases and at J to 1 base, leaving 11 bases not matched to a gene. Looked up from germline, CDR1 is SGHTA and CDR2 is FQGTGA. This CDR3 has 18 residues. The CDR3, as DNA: TGTGCCAGCAGCCCCGGACTAGCGGAGGGGAGGGCCAAAAACATTCAGTACTTC. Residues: CASSPGLAEGRAKNIQYF.

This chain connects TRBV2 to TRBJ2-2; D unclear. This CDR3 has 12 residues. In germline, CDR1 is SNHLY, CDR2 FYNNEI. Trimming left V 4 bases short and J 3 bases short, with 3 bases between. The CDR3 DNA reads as TGTGCCAGCAGTGGAGACACCGGGGAGCTGTTTTTT. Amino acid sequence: CASSGDTGELFF.

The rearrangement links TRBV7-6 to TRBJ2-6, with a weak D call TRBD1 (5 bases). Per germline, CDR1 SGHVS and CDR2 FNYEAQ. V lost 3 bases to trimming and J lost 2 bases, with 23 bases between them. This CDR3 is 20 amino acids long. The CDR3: CASSFPPPTAPYPGANVLTF. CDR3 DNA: TGTGCCAGCAGCTTCCCCCCACCGACAGCCCCATACCCTGGGGCCAACGTCCTGACTTTC.

DNA of the CDR3: TGTGCCAGCAGTGAGCTCCCCGGGTCCGGAAACACCATATATTTT. Encoded protein: CASSELPGSGNTIYF. The rearrangement links TRBV6-1 to TRBJ1-3, with D uncertain. In germline, CDR1 is MNHNS, CDR2 SASEGT. V gave up 3 bases and J gave up 4 bases, with 13 bases separating them. This CDR3 is built from 15 residues.

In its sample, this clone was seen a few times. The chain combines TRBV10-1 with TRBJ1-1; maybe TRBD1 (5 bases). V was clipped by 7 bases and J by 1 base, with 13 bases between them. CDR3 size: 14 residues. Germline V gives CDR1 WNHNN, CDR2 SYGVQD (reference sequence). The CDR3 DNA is TGCGCCAGCACCCCGGGGCCGGGGAACACTGAAGCTTTCTTT. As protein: CASTPGPGNTEAFF.

CDR3 DNA: TGTGCCAGCAGTTACGGGCAGGGGAGCACTGAAGCTTTCTTT. Translation: CASSYGQGSTEAFF. This chain connects TRBV6-6 to TRBJ1-1; maybe TRBD1 (6 bases). Germline lookup yields CDR1 MNHNY and CDR2 SVGAGI (reference sequence). V lost 2 bases and J lost 4, with 11 bases in between. The CDR3 has 14 amino acids.

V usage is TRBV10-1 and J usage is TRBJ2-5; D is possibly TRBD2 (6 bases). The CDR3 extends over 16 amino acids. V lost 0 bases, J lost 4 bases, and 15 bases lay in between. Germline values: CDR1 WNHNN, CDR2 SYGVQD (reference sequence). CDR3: CASSESNGGSRETQYF. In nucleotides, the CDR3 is TGCGCCAGCAGTGAGTCGAACGGGGGATCGAGAGAGACCCAGTACTTC.

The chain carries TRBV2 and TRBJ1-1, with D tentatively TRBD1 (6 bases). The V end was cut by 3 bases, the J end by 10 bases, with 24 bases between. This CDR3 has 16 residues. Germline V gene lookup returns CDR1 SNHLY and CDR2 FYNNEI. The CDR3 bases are TGTGCCAGCAGTGAGATCGAATGGGCGGTGGGGGCCACAGCTTTCTTT. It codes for CASSEIEWAVGATAFF.

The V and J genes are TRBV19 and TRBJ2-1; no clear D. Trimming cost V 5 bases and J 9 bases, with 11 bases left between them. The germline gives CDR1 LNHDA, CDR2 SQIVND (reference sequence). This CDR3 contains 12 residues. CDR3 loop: CASSPGGFEQFF. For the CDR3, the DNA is TGTGCCAGTAGTCCAGGTGGCTTTGAGCAGTTCTTC.

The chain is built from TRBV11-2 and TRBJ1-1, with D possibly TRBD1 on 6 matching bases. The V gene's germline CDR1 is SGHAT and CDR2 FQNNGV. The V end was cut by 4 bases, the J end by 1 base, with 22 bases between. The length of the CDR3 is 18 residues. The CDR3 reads CASSSSFLMRGQNTEAFF. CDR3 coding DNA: TGTGCCAGCAGCTCCTCCTTTCTGATGAGGGGACAGAACACTGAAGCTTTCTTT.

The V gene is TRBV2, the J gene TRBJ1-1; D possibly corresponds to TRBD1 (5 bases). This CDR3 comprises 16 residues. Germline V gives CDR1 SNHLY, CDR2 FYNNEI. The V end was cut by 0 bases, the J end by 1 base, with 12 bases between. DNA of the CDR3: TGTGCCAGCAGTGAAGCGGAGGCGGGGGAGAACACTGAAGCTTTCTTT. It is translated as CASSEAEAGENTEAFF.

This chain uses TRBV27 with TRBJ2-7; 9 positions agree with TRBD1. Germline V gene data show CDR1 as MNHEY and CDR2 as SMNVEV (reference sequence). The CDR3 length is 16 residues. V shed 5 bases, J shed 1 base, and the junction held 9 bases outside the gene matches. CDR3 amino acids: CASSLKGTGLSYEQYF. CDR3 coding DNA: TGTGCCAGCAGTCTGAAGGGGACAGGGCTATCCTACGAGCAGTACTTC.

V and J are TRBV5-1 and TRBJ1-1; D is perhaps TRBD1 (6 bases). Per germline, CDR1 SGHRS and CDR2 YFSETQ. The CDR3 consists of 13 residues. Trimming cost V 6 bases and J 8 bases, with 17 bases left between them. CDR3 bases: TGCGCCAGCACCCTCGGGGGGCTCGGAGAAGCTTTCTTT. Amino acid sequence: CASTLGGLGEAFF.